A single sample is the source of the 27 T cell receptor beta chains below, sequenced in a study of untreated major depressive disorder. Some clones are missing from TCRdb's copy, which holds only in-frame ones; the method was immunoSEQ multiplex PCR. The table includes some 21,000 clones, around 87% detected once. Sequencing was carried out using CD4+ T cells from PBMCs. Source of these receptors: a woman aged 25 to 45 in good health.

This chain uses TRBV11-2 with TRBJ1-4, with a tentative D call TRBD1 (6 bases). Germline V CDR1 and CDR2: SGHAT, FQNNGV. CDR3 length equals 15 residues. Trimming stripped 6 bases from V and 8 bases from J, with 19 bases between. CDR3 loop: CASRSRDTVGEKLFF. Written as DNA, the CDR3 is TGTGCCAGCAGATCCCGGGACACAGTGGGGGAAAAACTGTTTTTT. Together with reference TRBV11-2 and TRBJ1-4, the CDR3 gives the full variable domain: EAGVAQSPRYKIIEKRQSVAFWCNPISGHATLYWYQQILGQGPKLLIQFQNNGVVDDSQLPKDRFSAERLKGVDSTLKIQPAKLEDSAVYLCASRSRDTVGEKLFFGSGTQLSVL.

V and J are TRBV4-3 and TRBJ1-3; 7 nucleotides agree with TRBD1. V shed 1 base, J shed 0 bases, and the junction held 9 bases outside the gene matches. CDR3 size: 18 residues. Per germline, CDR1 LGHNA and CDR2 YSLEER. CDR3 coding DNA: TGCGCCAGCAGCCAAGCCTGGGACAGTAAGATCTCTGGAAACACCATATATTTT. Amino acids: CASSQAWDSKISGNTIYF.

The V gene is TRBV28, the J gene TRBJ1-3, with 8 positions matching TRBD1. Germline values: CDR1 MDHEN, CDR2 SYDVKM. V was clipped by 4 bases and J by 0 bases; unmatched bases: 5. This CDR3 contains 16 residues. The CDR3 sequence is CASSSSGQGSGNTIYF. The DNA of the CDR3 is TGTGCCAGCAGTTCCAGTGGACAGGGCTCTGGAAACACCATATATTTT. The full variable domain, in which reference TRBV28 and TRBJ1-3 provide the parts outside the CDR3, is DVKVTQSSRYLVKRTGEKVFLECVQDMDHENMFWYRQDPGLGLRLIYFSYDVKMKEKGDIPEGYSVSREKKERFSLILESASTNQTSMYLCASSSSGQGSGNTIYFGEGSWLTVV.

In its sample, this clone was seen a few times. The chain couples TRBV7-3 to TRBJ1-2, with 10 nucleotides matching TRBD1. Germline V gives CDR1 SGHTA, CDR2 FQGTGA. The V gene end was trimmed by 3 bases and the J gene end by 6 bases; junction bases not matched to a gene: 4. The CDR3 extends over 14 amino acids. The CDR3 nucleotides are TGTGCCAGCAGCTTCGGGACAGGGGAAGATGGCTACACCTTC. Protein sequence: CASSFGTGEDGYTF. Based on the CDR3 plus reference TRBV7-3 and TRBJ1-2, the full variable domain is GAGVSQTPSNKVTEKGKYVELRCDPISGHTALYWYRQSLGQGPEFLIYFQGTGAADDSGLPNDRFFAVRPEGSVSTLKIQRTERGDSAVYLCASSFGTGEDGYTFGSGTRLTVV.

The V gene is TRBV28, the J gene TRBJ2-1; D uncertain. This CDR3 region has 12 residues. Deletions cut 5 bases from V and 15 bases from J, with 17 bases between. In germline, CDR1 is MDHEN, CDR2 SYDVKM. The CDR3: CASSQRARFPFF. As DNA, the CDR3 is TGTGCCAGCAGTCAACGGGCTAGGTTCCCGTTCTTC.

This clone occurred a few times. V and J are TRBV5-1 and TRBJ2-3; 7 positions agree with TRBD1. Looked up from germline, CDR1 is SGHRS and CDR2 is YFSETQ. Trimming at V came to 0 bases and at J to 6 bases, leaving 7 bases not matched to a gene. The CDR3 contains 15 residues. CDR3 coding DNA: TGCGCCAGCAGCTTGGGGCAGGGGGAATGGGATACGCAGTATTTT. As protein: CASSLGQGEWDTQYF.

For the CDR3, the DNA is TGTGCCAGCTCGGAACAAACCCTGAACACTGAAGCTTTCTTT. Translated, it gives CASSEQTLNTEAFF. This sequence joins TRBV18 and TRBJ1-1; D is undetermined. V lost 6 bases, J lost 0 bases, and 11 bases lay in between. Germline V gives CDR1 KGHSH, CDR2 LQKENI. The CDR3 sequence is 14 residues long.

The chain uses TRBV18 and TRBJ2-1; D ambiguous. CDR1 is KGHSH and CDR2 is LQKENI in the germline V gene. Trimming removed 3 bases at V and 6 bases at J, with 3 bases between. The CDR3 runs 11 residues. CDR3 region: CASSPSNEQFF. The DNA for the CDR3 is TGTGCCAGCTCACCGAGCAATGAGCAGTTCTTC.

V is TRBV6-6 and J is TRBJ2-7, with D uncertain. Germline CDR1 and CDR2: MNHNY and SVGAGI (reference sequence). V lost 5 bases to trimming and J lost 3 bases, with 8 bases between them. The CDR3 has 12 amino acids. This chain's CDR3 is CASSGRGYEQYF. CDR3 bases: TGTGCCAGCAGTGGACGCGGCTACGAGCAGTACTTC.

The V call is TRBV28, the J call TRBJ1-5; possibly TRBD1 for D (5 bases). The V gene's germline CDR1 is MDHEN and CDR2 SYDVKM. The V gene lost 2 bases and the J gene lost 11 bases, with 22 bases spanning the gap. This CDR3 has 16 amino acids. The CDR3 sequence is CASSLISMGWEGAQHF. CDR3 nucleotides: TGTGCCAGCAGTTTAATTAGTATGGGGTGGGAAGGGGCCCAGCATTTT.

This clone was found a few times. V and J are TRBV7-2 and TRBJ1-5, with D perhaps TRBD1 (5 bases). The ends were cut back, 2 bases at V and 0 bases at J, with 5 bases in the middle. This CDR3 is 14 amino acids long. Germline values: CDR1 SGHTA, CDR2 FQGNSA. The CDR3 sequence is CASSLQGSNQPQHF. The DNA for the CDR3 is TGTGCCAGCAGCTTACAGGGTAGCAATCAGCCCCAGCATTTT.

The chain is built from TRBV5-4 and TRBJ2-2, with D possibly being TRBD1 or TRBD2 (5 bases each). Trimming cost V 0 bases and J 5 bases, with 5 bases left between them. The CDR3 covers 13 residues. Germline loops: CDR1 SGHNT, CDR2 YYREEE (reference sequence). DNA of the CDR3: TGTGCCAGCAGCTTGGGGGGGACCGGGGAGCTGTTTTTT. Translated: CASSLGGTGELFF.

The rearrangement links TRBV29-1 to TRBJ1-2; D is unresolved. V gave up 5 bases and J gave up 4 bases, with 11 bases separating them. Germline lookup yields CDR1 SQVTM and CDR2 ANQGSEA. The CDR3 is made up of 12 amino acids. CDR3 nucleotide sequence: TGCAGCGTTCAGGAGGCTCGCTATGGCTACACCTTC. It translates to CSVQEARYGYTF.

This clone was seen just once. The CDR3 region is CASSRTAAYEQYF. The CDR3 nucleotides are TGTGCCAGCAGCCGGACGGCTGCCTACGAGCAGTACTTC. V is TRBV7-3 and J is TRBJ2-7; D is undetermined. CDR3 length: 13 residues. Trimming took 5 bases from V and 2 from J, leaving 10 bases between them. In germline, CDR1 is SGHTA, CDR2 FQGTGA.

V is TRBV27 and J is TRBJ1-5; 7 bases are shared with TRBD1. The junction had 9 bases not matched to a gene; V was cut back by 3 bases and J by 7 bases. The CDR3 length is 15 residues. Looked up from germline, CDR1 is MNHEY and CDR2 is SMNVEV (reference sequence). In DNA form, the CDR3 reads TGTGCCAGCAGTTTTTCCCGGGACAGCTGGCAGCCCCAGCATTTT. As protein: CASSFSRDSWQPQHF.

With respect to this clone: At the DNA level, this CDR3 is encoded by other sequences in the same sample as well. The chain combines TRBV6-5 with TRBJ1-5; D is possibly TRBD1 (5 bases). V lost 6 bases and J lost 0, with 12 bases in between. CDR1 and CDR2 from the germline V gene are MNHEY and SVGAGI. The CDR3 spans 15 residues. CDR3 bases: TGTGCCAGCAGGGCTCCAGGGCCTAGCAATCAGCCCCAGCATTTT. Translated, it gives CASRAPGPSNQPQHF.

The V gene is TRBV6-5, the J gene TRBJ2-1; TRBD1 matches 7 bases. The germline V gene has CDR1 MNHEY and CDR2 SVGAGI. Unmatched junction bases numbered 2, after V lost 7 bases and J lost 2 bases. The CDR3 spans 13 residues. Written as DNA, the CDR3 is TGTGCCAGCACGAGGGGGCCCTACAATGAGCAGTTCTTC. It codes for CASTRGPYNEQFF.

This chain connects TRBV28 to TRBJ1-3; 8 bases are shared with TRBD1. The CDR3 totals 13 residues. The germline V gene has CDR1 MDHEN and CDR2 SYDVKM. J lost 3 bases, V lost 8 bases, and 3 bases had no gene match. This CDR3 reads CASRQGSGNTIYF. CDR3 bases: TGTGCCAGCCGACAGGGGAGTGGAAACACCATATATTTT.

V is TRBV28 and J is TRBJ1-4, with D maybe TRBD1 (6 bases). This CDR3 has 15 residues. The germline V gene has CDR1 MDHEN and CDR2 SYDVKM. With 6 bases removed from V and 7 bases from J, the gap between germline ends came to 18 bases. The CDR3 DNA follows: TGTGCCAGCAGATCACAGGGAAGTGGGAGTGAAAAACTGTTTTTT. This codes for CASRSQGSGSEKLFF.

This chain uses TRBV6-6 with TRBJ2-2; 7 bases map to TRBD1. There are 16 residues in the CDR3. Losses at the gene ends were 5 bases for V and 0 bases for J; bases not matched to a gene: 6. CDR1 is MNHNY and CDR2 is SVGAGI in the germline V gene (reference sequence). CDR3 residues: CASSPRQGTNTGELFF. In nucleotides, the CDR3 is TGTGCCAGCAGTCCAAGACAGGGTACGAACACCGGGGAGCTGTTTTTT.

The rearrangement uses TRBV28 and TRBJ2-3; D gene uncertain. Germline V CDR1 and CDR2: MDHEN, SYDVKM. Trimming shortened V by 5 bases and J by 11 bases, and 11 bases separated the two germline ends. The CDR3 covers 11 residues. The CDR3 loop is CASSRIRGQYF. CDR3 sequence (DNA): TGTGCCAGCAGTCGAATTCGCGGGCAGTATTTT. The full variable domain, with the rest looked up from reference TRBV28 and TRBJ2-3, is DVKVTQSSRYLVKRTGEKVFLECVQDMDHENMFWYRQDPGLGLRLIYFSYDVKMKEKGDIPEGYSVSREKKERFSLILESASTNQTSMYLCASSRIRGQYFGPGTRLTVL.

The chain recombines TRBV4-3 with TRBJ1-1; 10 bases match TRBD1. This CDR3 has 13 residues. From germline, CDR1 is LGHNA and CDR2 YSLEER. The V gene end was trimmed by 3 bases and the J gene end by 7 bases; junction bases not matched to a gene: 2. The CDR3 reads CASSQGQGLEAFF. The CDR3 bases are TGCGCCAGCAGCCAGGGACAGGGGCTTGAAGCTTTCTTT.

CDR3 in DNA: TGTGCCAGCAGCCAAATTAGCATTGGGACAAAATCTGGAAACACCATATATTTT. Translation: CASSQISIGTKSGNTIYF. The chain employs TRBV4-2 and TRBJ1-3; tentative D call: TRBD1 (6 bases). The CDR3 has 18 residues. In germline, CDR1 is LGHNA, CDR2 YNFKEQ. With 2 bases removed from V and 1 base from J, the gap between germline ends came to 18 bases.

The chain combines TRBV5-1 with TRBJ2-3; no clear D gene. V was shortened by 0 bases and J by 0 bases, with 11 bases between the two germline ends. The CDR3 runs to 16 residues. Germline CDR1 and CDR2: SGHRS and YFSETQ. The CDR3 coding sequence is TGCGCCAGCAGCTTGGGGTCCCACCCTAGCACAGATACGCAGTATTTT. Its translation: CASSLGSHPSTDTQYF. The whole variable domain, filled in from reference TRBV5-1 and TRBJ2-3, reads KAGVTQTPRYLIKTRGQQVTLSCSPISGHRSVSWYQQTPGQGLQFLFEYFSETQRNKGNFPGRFSGRQFSNSRSEMNVSTLELGDSALYLCASSLGSHPSTDTQYFGPGTRLTVL.

The J gene is TRBJ2-2, the V gene TRBV14; 9 nucleotides line up with TRBD1. This CDR3 is built from 18 residues. Germline CDR1 is SGHDN and CDR2 is FVKESK. The V segment lost 3 bases and the J segment 2 bases; nucleotides outside the gene matches: 10. CDR3 loop: CASSHYFRDRVNTGELFF. In DNA form, the CDR3 reads TGTGCCAGCAGCCACTATTTCCGGGACAGGGTAAACACCGGGGAGCTGTTTTTT.

This chain joins TRBV4-1 and TRBJ1-5, with TRBD1 as a possible D gene (6 bases). Germline lookup yields CDR1 MGHRA and CDR2 YSYEKL. The CDR3 totals 18 residues. The V and J ends lost 1 base and 5 bases respectively, with 21 bases between them. The chain's CDR3 is CASSQARRSRGEDQPQHF. The CDR3 DNA sequence: TGCGCCAGCAGCCAAGCCCGCCGATCCAGGGGAGAGGATCAGCCCCAGCATTTT.

This clone was observed a few times. The chain is built from TRBV5-1 and TRBJ1-1, with TRBD1 as a possible D gene (6 bases). Trimming stripped 4 bases from V and 6 bases from J, with 13 bases between. Germline CDR1 reads SGHRS; CDR2 reads YFSETQ. The CDR3 sequence is 13 residues long. The CDR3 reads CASSPGQFPEAFF. CDR3 DNA: TGCGCCAGCAGCCCAGGACAGTTTCCTGAAGCTTTCTTT.